Listed below are T cell receptor beta chains from one sample, sequenced in a study of T cells after yellow fever vaccination. In TCRdb, the 5' RACE reads were re-called with MiXCR into one record per CDR3 protein. The sample contains some 560,000 distinct CDR3 sequences, over 15% of which appear only once. Sample: PBMCs, taken 15 days after the yellow fever booster vaccination. The receptors were sampled from a man between 25 and 39 years old who received the YFV17D yellow fever vaccine. Both conserved end residues are part of each CDR3. D genes are given only for firm matches. Clone size, where shown, is once, few, many, or a class for clones that have expanded.

cdr3_aa: CASSQVYRGNLAKNIQYF
cdr3_nt: TGCGCCAGCAGCCAAGTCTACCGCGGGAACTTAGCCAAAAACATTCAGTACTTC
v_call: TRBV4-3
d_call: .
clone_size: .
j_call: TRBJ2-4

cdr3_aa: CASSRTGGLGYTF
cdr3_nt: TGTGCCAGCAGCCGGACAGGGGGATTGGGCTACACCTTC
v_call: TRBV7-2
d_call: TRBD1
clone_size: few
j_call: TRBJ1-2

cdr3_aa: CASSVRGLENNEQFF
cdr3_nt: TGTGCCAGCAGCGTACGGGGGCTCGAAAACAATGAGCAGTTCTTC
v_call: TRBV9
d_call: .
clone_size: .
j_call: TRBJ2-1

cdr3_aa: CASSLRQIYSNQPQHF
cdr3_nt: TGTGCCAGCTCACTCCGACAGATTTATAGCAATCAGCCCCAGCATTTT
v_call: TRBV18
d_call: .
clone_size: .
j_call: TRBJ1-5

cdr3_aa: CASSYGTANYEQYF
cdr3_nt: TGTGCCAGCAGTTACGGGACAGCCAACTACGAGCAGTACTTC
v_call: TRBV6-5
d_call: TRBD1
clone_size: .
j_call: TRBJ2-7

cdr3_aa: CASSFFPGSSYEQYF
cdr3_nt: TGTGCCAGCAGTTTTTTCCCCGGGAGCTCCTACGAGCAGTACTTC
v_call: TRBV27
d_call: .
clone_size: few
j_call: TRBJ2-7

cdr3_aa: CASSLSPSGSAYEQYF
cdr3_nt: TGCGCCAGCAGCTTGTCTCCTAGCGGGAGCGCCTACGAGCAGTACTTC
v_call: TRBV5-1
d_call: TRBD2
clone_size: few
j_call: TRBJ2-7

cdr3_aa: CASSPSGVAGLQETQYF
cdr3_nt: TGTGCCAGCAGCCCCAGCGGTGTAGCGGGACTTCAAGAGACCCAGTACTTC
v_call: TRBV9
d_call: TRBD2
clone_size: few
j_call: TRBJ2-5

cdr3_aa: CASSSARRRGVEQFF
cdr3_nt: TGTGCCAGCAGTTCGGCGAGACGGCGGGGGGTTGAGCAGTTCTTC
v_call: TRBV28
d_call: TRBD2
clone_size: .
j_call: TRBJ2-1

cdr3_aa: CASSSQPPGLANTGELFF
cdr3_nt: TGTGCCAGCAGCTCACAACCGCCGGGACTAGCCAACACCGGGGAGCTGTTTTTT
v_call: TRBV11-2
d_call: TRBD2
clone_size: .
j_call: TRBJ2-2

cdr3_aa: CASSLAAGTSGSFSDTQYF
cdr3_nt: TGTGCCAGCAGCTTAGCGGCCGGGACTAGCGGGAGTTTTTCGGATACGCAGTATTTT
v_call: TRBV7-2
d_call: TRBD2
clone_size: few
j_call: TRBJ2-3

cdr3_aa: CASSLALTAYNEQFF
cdr3_nt: TGTGCCAGCAGCTTAGCTTTAACAGCATACAATGAGCAGTTCTTC
v_call: TRBV7-6
d_call: .
clone_size: .
j_call: TRBJ2-1